These 30 T cell receptor beta chains were sequenced from one sample in a study of OX40 agonist ivuxolimab in advanced cancers. Libraries were made using the immunoSEQ multiplex PCR assay. TCRdb retrieved this table from immuneACCESS and kept in-frame rearrangements only. Not all clones are present; in checked studies, unresolved V genes account for under half, and no reason is known for the remainder. The sample profile shows 50,000 to 65,000 clones; around 88% of them were found once. 1.1% to 1.5% of the sample comes from the top ten. The sequenced sample was CD4+ or CD8+ T cells sorted from blood, obtained in a trial of the OX40 agonist ivuxolimab. All receptors derive from an adult with an advanced solid tumor such as melanoma, head and neck, liver or kidney cancer.

V and J are TRBV29-1 and TRBJ1-5, with D unclear. The germline gives CDR1 SQVTM, CDR2 ANQGSEA. V was clipped by 4 bases and J by 9 bases, with 16 bases between them. The CDR3 covers 13 residues. The CDR3 bases are TGCAGCGTTGGAGACGTTGGTCCAGGGCCCCAGCATTTT. This translates into CSVGDVGPGPQHF.

The chain carries TRBV2 and TRBJ2-5; TRBD1 agrees at 7 bases. CDR1 and CDR2 from the germline V gene are SNHLY and FYNNEI. This CDR3 spans 13 amino acids. V shed 9 bases and J 2 bases; nucleotides not matched to a gene: 6. In DNA form, the CDR3 reads TGTGCCAGTACAGGGGCTTGGCAAGAGACCCAGTACTTC. This codes for CASTGAWQETQYF.

Here the CDR3 reads CASSLAGGLAKNIQYF. The CDR3 DNA reads as TGCGCCAGCAGCTTGGCCGGGGGCTTGGCCAAAAACATTCAGTACTTC. The chain uses TRBV5-1 and TRBJ2-4, with D possibly being TRBD1 or TRBD2 (6 bases each). V lost 0 bases to trimming and J lost 1 base, with 11 bases between them. Germline V CDR1 and CDR2: SGHRS, YFSETQ. The CDR3 is 16 amino acids.

The chain employs TRBV29-1 and TRBJ1-2; D possibly corresponds to TRBD1 (5 bases). Trimming shortened V by 0 bases and J by 4 bases, and 12 bases separated the two germline ends. CDR3 length: 14 residues. Looked up from germline, CDR1 is SQVTM and CDR2 is ANQGSEA. CDR3 DNA: TGCAGCGTTGAAGATGGTAGGGGCGGCTATGGCTACACCTTC. Protein product: CSVEDGRGGYGYTF.

This rearrangement joins TRBV30 to TRBJ2-5; 9 bases line up with TRBD2. Germline V gene data show CDR1 as GTSNPN and CDR2 as SVGIG (reference sequence). Germline trimming cut 2 bases from V and 6 bases from J; bases unmatched to any gene: 7. The length of the CDR3 is 14 residues. CDR3 sequence (DNA): TGTGCCTGGAGTTCTAGCGGGGCAGGGAAGACCCAGTACTTC. The encoded protein is CAWSSSGAGKTQYF.

The sample holds a few counts of this clone. The chain employs TRBV30 and TRBJ2-6; D is ambiguous. CDR1 and CDR2 from the germline V gene are GTSNPN and SVGIG (reference sequence). V was pared by 0 bases and J by 5 bases, with 14 bases between. The CDR3 has 16 amino acids. CDR3 sequence: CAWSVPRRSRANVLTF. CDR3 DNA: TGTGCCTGGAGTGTACCGCGACGTTCCAGGGCCAACGTCCTGACTTTC.

The CDR3 sequence: CASSATGIPTNEKLFF. CDR3 sequence (DNA): TGTGCCAGCAGTGCTACAGGGATTCCAACTAATGAAAAACTGTTTTTT. V gene TRBV2 combines with J gene TRBJ1-4; perhaps TRBD1 as D (6 bases). Trimming took off 4 bases at V and 0 bases at J, with 12 bases between the two ends. In germline, CDR1 is SNHLY, CDR2 FYNNEI. The CDR3 totals 16 residues.

The chain has TRBV15 and TRBJ2-3, with TRBD2 matching 8 bases. The germline CDR1 and CDR2 sequences are LNHNV and YYDKDF (reference sequence). The length of the CDR3 is 16 residues. The trim removed 3 bases at V and 0 bases at J, leaving 5 bases unmatched. The CDR3 DNA follows: TGTGCCACCAGCAGCCTATCTAGCGGGAGCACAGATACGCAGTATTTT. Translation gives CATSSLSSGSTDTQYF.

The V gene is TRBV25-1, the J gene TRBJ1-2; D is unresolved. CDR1 MGHDK and CDR2 SYGVNS come from the germline V gene. Trimming shortened V by 7 bases and J by 3 bases, and 12 bases separated the two germline ends. The CDR3 is made up of 13 amino acids. The DNA of the CDR3 is TGTGCCAGCACCCACCAGGCAGACTATGGCTACACCTTC. Protein sequence: CASTHQADYGYTF.

CDR3 protein: CASSGGDSNQPQHF. The CDR3 DNA sequence: TGTGCCAGCAGTGGCGGGGATAGCAATCAGCCCCAGCATTTT. The chain combines TRBV2 with TRBJ1-5; D not resolved. CDR1 is SNHLY and CDR2 is FYNNEI in the germline V gene. Trimming left V 4 bases short and J 0 bases short, with 7 bases between. This CDR3 contains 14 residues.

This clone was seen more than once but under ten times. The chain is built from TRBV7-3 and TRBJ2-7; TRBD2 agrees at 7 bases. Germline values: CDR1 SGHTA, CDR2 FQGTGA. The CDR3 sequence is 15 residues long. V shed 0 bases, J shed 0 bases, and the junction held 2 bases outside the gene matches. The CDR3 coding sequence is TGTGCCAGCAGCTTAACGGCGGGGGACTCCTACGAGCAGTACTTC. This gives the protein CASSLTAGDSYEQYF.

The gene calls are TRBV13 and TRBJ1-2; no clear D gene. Germline-derived CDR1 and CDR2 are PRHDT and FYEKMQ (reference sequence). This CDR3 is built from 15 residues. Trimming pared 5 bases from V and 2 bases from J, leaving 15 bases between. The CDR3 bases are TGTGCCAGCAGCCTCAATGGGTGGCAGAACTATGGCTACACCTTC. Its translation is CASSLNGWQNYGYTF.

The rearrangement links TRBV19 to TRBJ1-2; D is unclear. CDR3 size: 15 residues. CDR1 is LNHDA, CDR2 SQIVND, per germline (reference sequence). V was pared by 4 bases and J by 4 bases, with 16 bases between. The CDR3 protein is CASSKSLELTYGYTF. CDR3 nucleotides: TGTGCCAGTAGTAAATCGTTGGAGCTGACCTATGGCTACACCTTC.

This chain links TRBV19 with TRBJ2-2, with D unclear. The germline V and J ends were trimmed by 3 bases and 4 bases, with 9 bases remaining between them. The CDR3 runs to 14 residues. CDR1 LNHDA and CDR2 SQIVND come from the germline V gene (reference sequence). This CDR3 reads CASSIDPGTGELFF. CDR3 nucleotide sequence: TGTGCCAGTAGTATTGATCCGGGCACCGGGGAGCTGTTTTTT.

This chain links TRBV27 with TRBJ2-5; D remains ambiguous. The J call may be mistaken, given a closer DNA end match to TRBJ2-7. The CDR3 consists of 15 residues. The V gene's germline CDR1 is MNHEY and CDR2 SMNVEV (reference sequence). As DNA, the CDR3 is TGTGCCAGCAGCGCCACACATGCGATTTCCTACGAGCAGTACTTC. This sequence encodes CASSATHAISYEQYF.

As DNA, the CDR3 is TGTGCCTGGAGTTTACTTTTAGGATACAATGAGCAGTTCTTC. Protein: CAWSLLLGYNEQFF. The gene calls are TRBV30 and TRBJ2-1; no definite D call. The germline V and J ends were trimmed by 2 bases and 4 bases, with 12 bases remaining between them. Germline-derived CDR1 and CDR2 are GTSNPN and SVGIG (reference sequence). The CDR3 loop spans 14 amino acids.

The chain carries TRBV5-8 and TRBJ1-2, with a tentative D call TRBD1 (6 bases). From germline, CDR1 is SGHTS and CDR2 YDEGEE. The CDR3 consists of 15 residues. V was clipped by 3 bases and J by 4 bases, with 16 bases between them. DNA for the CDR3: TGTGCCAGCAGCTATAGACAGGCTGGTGGCTATGGCTACACCTTC. Amino acids: CASSYRQAGGYGYTF.

V and J are TRBV7-9 and TRBJ1-4; no firm D call. The germline gives CDR1 SEHNR, CDR2 FQNEAQ (reference sequence). The CDR3 is 14 amino acids. V was trimmed by 2 bases and J by 1 base, leaving 5 bases between them. CDR3: CASSLTGTNEKLFF. DNA of the CDR3: TGTGCCAGCAGCTTAACCGGAACTAATGAAAAACTGTTTTTT. The variable domain in full, completed from reference TRBV7-9 and TRBJ1-4, reads DTGVSQNPRHKITKRGQNVTFRCDPISEHNRLYWYRQTLGQGPEFLTYFQNEAQLEKSRLLSDRFSAERPKGSFSTLEIQRTEQGDSAMYLCASSLTGTNEKLFFGSGTQLSVL.

The V and J genes are TRBV9 and TRBJ2-2; a weak D match, TRBD2 (5 bases). The CDR3 is 12 amino acids. Between the trimmed V and J ends, which lost 7 bases and 7 bases, there was a span of 11 bases. Germline V lookup: CDR1 SGDLS, CDR2 YYNGEE. CDR3 DNA sequence: TGTGCCAGCGGCACCGGACTCGGGGAGCTGTTTTTT. This translates into CASGTGLGELFF.

Points on this clone: At one boundary the junction diverges from the germline segment, which might be a read error. The chain joins TRBV11-2 to TRBJ2-1; 7 bases are a match to TRBD1. The CDR3 contains 14 residues. The germline gives CDR1 SGHAT, CDR2 FQNNGV. CDR3 region: CASRLGGLRNEQFF. The CDR3, as DNA: TGTGCCAGCAGGTTAGGGGGCCTAAGGAATGAGCAGTTCTTC.

V gene TRBV18 combines with J gene TRBJ1-1, with D possibly TRBD1 on 5 matching bases. The CDR3 is made up of 15 amino acids. The germline V gene has CDR1 KGHSH and CDR2 LQKENI. The V end lost 1 base, the J end lost 1 base, and 10 bases lay between the germline ends. Written as DNA, the CDR3 is TGTGCCAGCTCACCACGAGACAGTCCGAACACTGAAGCTTTCTTT. Its translation is CASSPRDSPNTEAFF.

The chain couples TRBV30 to TRBJ2-5; TRBD2 matches at 7 bases. Germline V CDR1 and CDR2: GTSNPN, SVGIG (reference sequence). The CDR3 runs 15 residues. The V gene end was trimmed by 2 bases and the J gene end by 5 bases; junction bases not matched to a gene: 11. CDR3 amino acids: CAWSRGGSTDETQYF. The CDR3 coding sequence is TGTGCCTGGAGTAGGGGCGGGAGTACGGATGAGACCCAGTACTTC.

The chain uses TRBV6-5 and TRBJ2-7; TRBD1 matches at 7 bases. Germline V CDR1 and CDR2: MNHEY, SVGAGI. V lost 0 bases and J lost 4; bases outside the gene matches: 0. CDR3 length equals 13 residues. The CDR3 loop reads CASSYSDRYEQYF. As DNA, the CDR3 is TGTGCCAGCAGTTACTCGGACAGGTACGAGCAGTACTTC.

The chain has TRBV11-1 and TRBJ2-1; the match to TRBD2 covers 9 bases. This CDR3 contains 14 residues. Germline assignment: CDR1 SGHAT and CDR2 FQDESV (reference sequence). Unmatched junction bases numbered 5, after V lost 6 bases and J lost 5 bases. CDR3 nucleotide sequence: TGTGCCAGCAGTAGGAGCGGGGGGCACAATGAGCAGTTCTTC. Its protein product is CASSRSGGHNEQFF.

CDR3 DNA: TGTGCCAGCAGGGTCCAAACCTACAATGAGCAGTTCTTC. Translated, it gives CASRVQTYNEQFF. This rearrangement joins TRBV6-1 to TRBJ2-1; the D is unclear. Trimming stripped 6 bases from V and 2 bases from J, with 8 bases between. The CDR3 consists of 13 residues. Germline CDR1 is MNHNS and CDR2 is SASEGT.

This clone appeared once. This rearrangement joins TRBV5-1 to TRBJ1-6; D remains unclear. Germline-derived CDR1 and CDR2 are SGHRS and YFSETQ. Trimming pared 5 bases from V and 10 bases from J, leaving 4 bases between. The CDR3 is 10 residues long. The CDR3 sequence: CASRRSPLHF. The CDR3 region has the DNA TGCGCCAGCAGAAGGTCACCCCTCCACTTT.

This chain connects TRBV11-1 to TRBJ1-1; no clear D. The V and J ends lost 5 bases and 6 bases respectively, with 7 bases between them. Germline CDR1 SGHAT, CDR2 FQDESV (reference sequence). The CDR3 contains 11 residues. In DNA form, the CDR3 reads TGTGCCAGCAGCCTTACTGCTGAAGCTTTCTTT. It yields the protein CASSLTAEAFF.

This rearrangement joins TRBV12-5 to TRBJ1-5; maybe TRBD1 (6 bases). CDR1 is LGHNT and CDR2 is FRNRAP in the germline V gene. The CDR3 is made up of 15 amino acids. Trimming took off 6 bases at V and 3 bases at J, with 15 bases between the two ends. Here the CDR3 reads CASGRQGQHNQPQHF. In DNA form, the CDR3 reads TGTGCTAGTGGGCGCCAGGGGCAGCACAATCAGCCCCAGCATTTT.

The rearrangement joins TRBV7-6 to TRBJ2-7; tentative D call: TRBD2 (6 bases). The germline V gene encodes CDR1 SGHVS and CDR2 FNYEAQ. This CDR3 comprises 13 residues. Trimming pared 6 bases from V and 12 bases from J, leaving 21 bases between. In DNA form, the CDR3 reads TGTGCCAGCAGTCCCCGGGACGGAGGGTTTATGTACTTC. This encodes CASSPRDGGFMYF.

The rearrangement uses TRBV21-1 and TRBJ2-7; the table assigns TRBD2, which was not confirmed against the DNA. TRBV21-1 is tagged as a pseudogene. There are 16 residues in the CDR3. In nucleotides, the CDR3 is TGTGCCAGCAGCAAAGGGGGGCGGGGGGCCCCCCACGAGCAGTACTTC. Translation: CASSKGGRGAPHEQYF.